The 27 T cell receptor beta chains presented below share a single source sample, sequenced in a study of T-cell memory formation after mild COVID-19 (dated by TCRdb to about 2021). Receptor libraries were prepared by 5' RACE. Sequencer: Illumina NovaSeq 6000. TCRdb handled the public reads itself, with Q25 trimming in fastp and clone calling in MiXCR, and kept productive beta chains. Identical CDR3 protein sequences are pooled into one entry, listed with their most common genes and DNA. Recorded for this sample are 400,000 to 550,000 distinct CDR3 sequences; around a quarter of them occurred a single time. The top ten clones comprise about 12% of the sample. Sequences were obtained from PBMCs or a T cell subset sorted from them (not recorded which). Receptors were obtained from an adult woman who had mild COVID-19 (a few samples of this study predate the infection). The sample titles of this study are shuffled in the database, so cell type and time point are left out; the donor was told from shared clones.

There are many counts of this clonotype. V is TRBV5-5 and J is TRBJ2-1, with 16 bases fitting TRBD2. The CDR3 sequence is 15 residues long. The V gene's germline CDR1 is SGHKS and CDR2 YYEKEE (reference sequence). Unmatched junction bases numbered 6, after V lost 4 bases and J lost 11 bases. Written as DNA, the CDR3 is TGTGCCAGCAGCCCGGGACTAGCGGGAGGGAGAAAGCAGTTCTTC. This sequence encodes CASSPGLAGGRKQFF.

V gene TRBV20-1 combines with J gene TRBJ2-5, with 9 bases lining up with TRBD1. The CDR3 runs 14 residues. The V gene end was trimmed by 4 bases and the J gene end by 1 base; junction bases not matched to a gene: 4. From germline, CDR1 is DFQATT and CDR2 SNEGSKA (reference sequence). CDR3 amino acids: CSATRQGVQETQYF. The CDR3 region has the DNA TGCAGTGCTACGCGACAGGGGGTCCAAGAGACCCAGTACTTC.

The V and J genes are TRBV4-1 and TRBJ2-6, with no clear D. The CDR3 is made up of 15 amino acids. The ends were cut back, 2 bases at V and 2 bases at J, with 7 bases in the middle. CDR1 and CDR2 from the germline V gene are MGHRA and YSYEKL. The CDR3 DNA sequence: TGCGCCAGCAGCCAACCCCGGGCTGGGGCCAACGTCCTGACTTTC. Translated, it gives CASSQPRAGANVLTF.

The sample holds a few counts of this clonotype. The rearrangement links TRBV29-1 to TRBJ2-2; D might be TRBD1 or TRBD2, each matching 5 bases. The CDR3 is made up of 13 amino acids. The V gene lost 4 bases and the J gene lost 5 bases, with 11 bases spanning the gap. Germline lookup yields CDR1 SQVTM and CDR2 ANQGSEA. The CDR3 reads CSVGQWGTGELFF. DNA for the CDR3: TGCAGCGTTGGACAGTGGGGGACCGGGGAGCTGTTTTTT.

This sequence joins TRBV19 and TRBJ2-1; D is possibly TRBD1 or TRBD2 (5 bases each). The CDR3 totals 11 residues. Trimming left V 8 bases short and J 9 bases short, with 11 bases between. Germline CDR1 is LNHDA and CDR2 is SQIVND (reference sequence). CDR3 residues: CASRGVGEQFF. CDR3 nucleotides: TGTGCCAGTCGAGGGGTTGGTGAGCAGTTCTTC.

This chain connects TRBV6-2 or TRBV6-3 to TRBJ2-7; no clear D gene. The CDR3 is 14 amino acids. V shed 6 bases and J shed 6 bases, with 18 bases lying between them. Germline-derived CDR1 and CDR2 are MNHEY and SVGEGT. Here the CDR3 DNA reads TGTGCCAGCAGCTTCCGAGTGGGCTCGTCCGAGCAGTACTTC. Translation gives CASSFRVGSSEQYF.

The genes are TRBV9 and TRBJ2-7; tentative D call: TRBD2 (5 bases). This CDR3 contains 13 residues. Deletions cut 2 bases from V and 7 bases from J, with 13 bases between. CDR1 and CDR2 (germline): SGDLS, YYNGEE. The CDR3 loop is CASSVLFSGEQYF. The DNA for the CDR3 is TGTGCCAGCAGCGTCCTGTTTTCGGGGGAGCAGTACTTC.

This chain links TRBV7-9 with TRBJ2-3, with unresolved D. The ends were cut back, 5 bases at V and 3 bases at J, with 12 bases in the middle. CDR3 length: 14 amino acids. The germline gives CDR1 SEHNR, CDR2 FQNEAQ (reference sequence). The CDR3 is CASSTPRGTDTQYF. DNA of the CDR3: TGTGCCAGCAGCACCCCCCGTGGTACAGATACGCAGTATTTT.

A few counts support this clonotype. The chain links TRBV24-1 to TRBJ2-3; 15 positions match TRBD2. The germline gives CDR1 KGHDR, CDR2 SFDVKD. The CDR3 covers 18 residues. The V and J ends lost 1 base and 6 bases, in that order; junction bases with no gene match: 7. The CDR3 nucleotides read TGTGCCACCAGTGATTTCACGCCGGGACTAGCGGGAGGTGATACGCAGTATTTT. This gives the protein CATSDFTPGLAGGDTQYF.

Ten or more counts support this clonotype. The gene calls are TRBV12-3 or TRBV12-4 and TRBJ2-7; 7 positions match TRBD1. The CDR3 contains 14 residues. The V and J ends lost 5 bases and 0 bases, in that order; junction bases with no gene match: 4. CDR3 loop: CASSPPGGSYEQYF. The DNA of the CDR3 is TGTGCCAGCAGTCCTCCAGGGGGCTCCTACGAGCAGTACTTC.

The V call is TRBV4-1, the J call TRBJ2-7; 7 nucleotides agree with TRBD1. The CDR3 spans 18 residues. Germline trimming cut 1 base from V and 2 bases from J; bases unmatched to any gene: 14. Germline CDR1 reads MGHRA; CDR2 reads YSYEKL. The CDR3 loop reads CASSQGPRLQTGTYEQYF. The CDR3 DNA is TGCGCCAGCAGCCAAGGACCCCGTCTACAGACAGGGACCTACGAGCAGTACTTC.

J is TRBJ1-4 and V is TRBV5-1; unclear D gene. The CDR3 has 14 residues. With 3 bases removed from V and 8 bases from J, the gap between germline ends came to 14 bases. Per the germline V gene, CDR1 is SGHRS and CDR2 is YFSETQ. This CDR3 is CASSWTAPTEKLFF. CDR3 DNA: TGCGCCAGCAGCTGGACGGCCCCCACGGAAAAACTGTTTTTT.

The V gene is TRBV7-8, the J gene TRBJ2-3; TRBD2 matches at 7 bases. CDR1 SGHVS and CDR2 FQNEAQ come from the germline V gene. The V segment lost 1 base and the J segment 6 bases; nucleotides outside the gene matches: 16. The CDR3 is made up of 18 amino acids. The CDR3 nucleotides read TGTGCCAGCAGCTTAGGACCCCGGGACTATTGGGGGGGTGATACGCAGTATTTT. Its translation is CASSLGPRDYWGGDTQYF.

This clonotype was seen only a few times. CDR3 amino acids: CSARAGGRGYTF. In DNA form, the CDR3 reads TGCAGTGCTAGAGCTGGGGGCCGCGGCTACACCTTC. The V gene is TRBV20-1, the J gene TRBJ1-2; tentatively, D is TRBD1 (6 bases). The CDR3 sequence is 12 residues long. Trimming took off 1 base at V and 8 bases at J, with 11 bases between the two ends. Per germline, CDR1 DFQATT and CDR2 SNEGSKA (reference sequence).

This clonotype occurred a few times. The chain carries TRBV3-1 and TRBJ2-2; 7 positions agree with TRBD2. The CDR3 runs 16 residues. Germline V gives CDR1 LGHDT, CDR2 YNNKEL (reference sequence). The V segment lost 0 bases and the J segment 6 bases; nucleotides outside the gene matches: 7. CDR3 residues: CASSQDLIAGAGELFF. CDR3 nucleotide sequence: TGTGCCAGCAGCCAAGATCTTATCGCGGGGGCCGGGGAGCTGTTTTTT. Variable domain in full (rest from reference TRBV3-1 and TRBJ2-2): DTAVSQTPKYLVTQMGNDKSIKCEQNLGHDTMYWYKQDSKKFLKIMFSYNNKELIINETVPNRFSPKSPDKAHLNLHINSLELGDSAVYFCASSQDLIAGAGELFFGEGSRLTVL.

This clonotype has more than one count but fewer than ten. V usage is TRBV11-2 and J usage is TRBJ2-7; the D gene is possibly TRBD2 (7 bases). Looked up from germline, CDR1 is SGHAT and CDR2 is FQNNGV. Trimming removed 2 bases from V and 3 bases from J, with 14 bases in between. The length of the CDR3 is 15 residues. The CDR3 sequence is CASSLSGGPNYEQYF. The CDR3 bases are TGTGCCAGCAGCTTATCGGGGGGCCCCAACTACGAGCAGTACTTC.

This clonotype was detected many times. The chain is built from TRBV12-3 or TRBV12-4 and TRBJ2-7, with D perhaps matching TRBD1 or TRBD2 (6 bases each). The germline V and J ends were trimmed by 5 bases and 6 bases, with 14 bases remaining between them. This CDR3 has 13 residues. The CDR3 DNA follows: TGTGCCAGCAGTCTCACGGAGGGGGGCGAGCAGTACTTC. Residues: CASSLTEGGEQYF.

V and J are TRBV5-6 and TRBJ1-1; unclear D gene. The CDR3 is 14 residues long. In germline, CDR1 is SGHDT, CDR2 YYEEEE. V lost 0 bases, J lost 5 bases, and 11 bases lay in between. CDR3 region: CASSLESTGTEAFF. CDR3 DNA: TGTGCCAGCAGCTTGGAGTCTACGGGGACTGAAGCTTTCTTT.

This sequence joins TRBV14 and TRBJ2-5; D is unclear. The germline V and J ends were trimmed by 4 bases and 1 base, with 13 bases remaining between them. This CDR3 contains 15 residues. Germline CDR1 SGHDN, CDR2 FVKESK. The CDR3 DNA follows: TGTGCCAGCAGCCCATACCTGAGGACCCAAGAGACCCAGTACTTC. Its protein is CASSPYLRTQETQYF.

This sequence joins TRBV3-1 and TRBJ2-2; 9 nucleotides agree with TRBD2. Germline lookup yields CDR1 LGHDT and CDR2 YNNKEL (reference sequence). This CDR3 spans 16 amino acids. The junction had 9 bases not matched to a gene; V was cut back by 5 bases and J by 5 bases. The CDR3, as DNA: TGTGCCAGCAGCGTCTGGGCTAGCGGGAAAACCGGGGAGCTGTTTTTT. Its protein is CASSVWASGKTGELFF.

The V gene is TRBV12-3 or TRBV12-4, the J gene TRBJ2-1; unclear D gene. This CDR3 has 15 residues. With 2 bases removed from V and 6 bases from J, the gap between germline ends came to 14 bases. CDR3 amino acids: CASSLFSGLRNEQFF. CDR3 in DNA: TGTGCCAGCAGTTTATTTTCAGGTCTCCGCAATGAGCAGTTCTTC.

V usage is TRBV7-9 and J usage is TRBJ2-7, with D unresolved. This CDR3 spans 14 amino acids. Germline V CDR1 and CDR2: SEHNR, FQNEAQ (reference sequence). V shed 5 bases and J shed 6 bases, with 17 bases lying between them. The CDR3 bases are TGTGCCAGCAGCCCTCCCCTGGGTTGGGCCGAGCAGTACTTC. Encoded protein: CASSPPLGWAEQYF.

The V and J genes are TRBV6-6 and TRBJ1-4, with a possible D match to TRBD1 (5 bases). CDR3 size: 15 residues. V lost 5 bases to trimming and J lost 0 bases, with 10 bases between them. Per the germline V gene, CDR1 is MNHNY and CDR2 is SVGAGI (reference sequence). The CDR3 reads CASSADSATNEKLFF. The CDR3 DNA sequence: TGTGCCAGCAGTGCAGACAGTGCAACTAATGAAAAACTGTTTTTT.

The J gene is TRBJ2-1, the V gene TRBV6-1, with 7 bases that match TRBD1. The junction had 4 bases not matched to a gene; V was cut back by 6 bases and J by 5 bases. Germline V gives CDR1 MNHNS, CDR2 SASEGT. CDR3 length equals 13 residues. The CDR3 DNA sequence: TGTGCCAGCAGGTTGACAGGGAACAATGAGCAGTTCTTC. It specifies CASRLTGNNEQFF.

V is TRBV5-1 and J is TRBJ2-7; perhaps TRBD2 as D (6 bases). CDR1 and CDR2 (germline): SGHRS, YFSETQ. The length of the CDR3 is 15 residues. The V end lost 0 bases, the J end lost 0 bases, and 10 bases lay between the germline ends. The CDR3 bases are TGCGCCAGCAGCTTGGTTGTAGCGGACTCCTACGAGCAGTACTTC. This gives the protein CASSLVVADSYEQYF.

This clonotype was recorded a few times. The V call is TRBV12-3 or TRBV12-4, the J call TRBJ2-1, with D perhaps TRBD2 (6 bases). This CDR3 has 13 amino acids. Trimming shortened V by 8 bases and J by 5 bases, and 13 bases separated the two germline ends. DNA for the CDR3: TGTGCCAGCCTCGGGACTCCTAACAATGAGCAGTTCTTC. Translation: CASLGTPNNEQFF.

This clonotype was observed a few times. The chain couples TRBV11-2 to TRBJ1-2, with D maybe TRBD1 (5 bases). This CDR3 region has 17 residues. Germline lookup yields CDR1 SGHAT and CDR2 FQNNGV. V was trimmed by 1 base and J by 0 bases, leaving 15 bases between them. As DNA, the CDR3 is TGTGCCAGCAGCTTAGTGGTCCAGCAGGGAGCTAACTATGGCTACACCTTC. This gives the protein CASSLVVQQGANYGYTF.